This TCR beta chain was sequenced during a study of immune evolution from preneoplasia to lung adenocarcinoma. The CDR3 covers 14 residues. The V gene's germline CDR1 is LGHNT and CDR2 FRNRAP. The V and J ends lost 7 bases and 0 bases respectively, with 13 bases between them. This table comes from immunoSEQ multiplex PCR, and its TCRdb copy is limited to in-frame clones, with some not included. The table shows 1,800 or so clones, with over 65% occurring only once. The gene calls are TRBV12-5 and TRBJ2-7, with D possibly being TRBD1 (6 bases). The sample taken for sequencing was FFPE invasive lung adenocarcinoma tissue. The TCR was taken from a person aged 45-65 years with lung adenocarcinoma. The chain's CDR3 is CASALDSLSYEQYF. CDR3 bases: TGTGCTAGTGCCCTGGACAGTCTCTCCTACGAGCAGTACTTC.